The following is a T cell receptor beta chain sequence with its context. This entry belongs to a study of technical replicates of blood from a handful of donors. Repertoires were generated with immunoSEQ multiplex PCR, while TCRdb's copy carries only in-frame clones and drops some. In the table there are tens of thousands of clones, around 94% of which are singletons. CDR1 is SGHAT and CDR2 is FQNNGV in the germline V gene. J was trimmed by 4 bases and V by 4 bases; bases with no gene match: 10. The CDR3 covers 15 residues. The clonotype originates from a human donor in good health. This chain joins TRBV11-2 and TRBJ2-7, with 7 bases fitting TRBD1. The sample was T cells isolated from PBMCs. The CDR3 protein is CASSSPRGLGYEQYF. The CDR3 DNA follows: TGTGCCAGCAGCTCACCTAGGGGGCTAGGGTACGAGCAGTACTTC.